These 21 T cell receptor beta chains were sequenced from one sample in a study of early T cells in non-severe SARS-CoV-2 infection. TCRdb independently ran MiXCR on the 5' RACE reads; one entry per CDR3 protein. In the table there are some 56,000 distinct CDR3 sequences, roughly 16% of which are singletons. The specimen comprised whole blood, sampled at baseline. The receptors originated from an adult who was a healthcare worker with PCR-confirmed SARS-CoV-2 infection or an uninfected control (not recorded which).

This clonotype was detected ten times or more. The chain recombines TRBV7-2 with TRBJ2-5; 9 bases match TRBD1. The CDR3 extends over 15 amino acids. The junction had 8 bases not matched to a gene; V was cut back by 5 bases and J by 4 bases. The V gene's germline CDR1 is SGHTA and CDR2 FQGNSA. The CDR3 sequence is CASSVDRGFGETQYF. CDR3 nucleotide sequence: TGTGCCAGCAGCGTAGACAGGGGGTTCGGAGAGACCCAGTACTTC.

This chain uses TRBV4-2 with TRBJ2-2, with 8 nucleotides matching TRBD1. The junction had 8 bases not matched to a gene; V was cut back by 4 bases and J by 1 base. Germline CDR1 reads LGHNA; CDR2 reads YNFKEQ. The CDR3 sequence is 17 residues long. This CDR3 is CASSPRTGTGNTGELFF. In DNA, the CDR3 is TGTGCCAGCAGCCCCCGTACCGGGACAGGGAACACCGGGGAGCTGTTTTTT.

There are many counts of this clonotype. The chain carries TRBV7-9 and TRBJ2-5; 14 bases agree with TRBD2. The germline V gene has CDR1 SEHNR and CDR2 FQNEAQ (reference sequence). V was pared by 3 bases and J by 1 base, with 1 base of the junction left unmatched. The CDR3 has 16 residues. CDR3 in amino acids: CASSFGTSGGQETQYF. CDR3 nucleotide sequence: TGTGCCAGCAGCTTTGGGACTAGCGGGGGCCAAGAGACCCAGTACTTC. Combining the CDR3 with reference TRBV7-9 and TRBJ2-5 gives the whole variable domain DTGVSQNPRHKITKRGQNVTFRCDPISEHNRLYWYRQTLGQGPEFLTYFQNEAQLEKSRLLSDRFSAERPKGSFSTLEIQRTEQGDSAMYLCASSFGTSGGQETQYFGPGTRLLVL.

This clonotype turned up a few times. The V and J genes are TRBV28 and TRBJ2-5; 9 bases map to TRBD1. This CDR3 has 14 amino acids. Germline V gives CDR1 MDHEN, CDR2 SYDVKM. V dropped 6 bases and J dropped 5; count of bases not matched to a gene: 7. CDR3 protein: CASRWTGAGETQYF. In DNA, the CDR3 is TGTGCCAGCAGATGGACAGGGGCTGGTGAGACCCAGTACTTC. Together with reference TRBV28 and TRBJ2-5, the CDR3 gives the full variable domain: DVKVTQSSRYLVKRTGEKVFLECVQDMDHENMFWYRQDPGLGLRLIYFSYDVKMKEKGDIPEGYSVSREKKERFSLILESASTNQTSMYLCASRWTGAGETQYFGPGTRLLVL.

In its sample, this clonotype was seen a few times. The V call is TRBV30, the J call TRBJ1-2, with D uncertain. V lost 3 bases and J 0 bases, leaving 8 bases between the germline ends. The CDR3 sequence is 13 residues long. Germline V gives CDR1 GTSNPN, CDR2 SVGIG (reference sequence). In DNA, the CDR3 is TGTGCCTGGAGCACTGAAGCTAACTATGGCTACACCTTC. Translated: CAWSTEANYGYTF.

This clonotype was detected many times. J is TRBJ2-7 and V is TRBV21-1; the DNA was not used to check the table's D call, TRBD1. TRBV21-1 is deemed a pseudogene. The CDR3 runs to 13 residues. For the CDR3, the DNA is TGTGCCAGCAGCAAAACGGACAGCTACGAGCAGTACTTC. This sequence encodes CASSKTDSYEQYF.

This clonotype was detected a few times. The chain uses TRBV7-6 and TRBJ1-1; TRBD1 aligns across 7 bases. The V segment lost 5 bases and the J segment 5 bases; nucleotides outside the gene matches: 11. The germline V gene has CDR1 SGHVS and CDR2 FNYEAQ. This CDR3 is built from 15 residues. The CDR3 nucleotides read TGTGCCAGCAGCCGCGGCTACAGGGGCGGGACTGAAGCTTTCTTT. Translation: CASSRGYRGGTEAFF.

The genes are TRBV5-1 and TRBJ2-2; D is unclear. CDR1 and CDR2 (germline): SGHRS, YFSETQ. The CDR3 has 13 amino acids. V lost 0 bases and J lost 7, with 7 bases in between. CDR3 sequence (DNA): TGCGCCAGCAGCTTGGAGGGCAGCGGGGAGCTGTTTTTT. It translates to CASSLEGSGELFF.

The rearrangement links TRBV5-1 to TRBJ2-3, with a weak D call TRBD1 (6 bases). The CDR3 runs 14 residues. In germline, CDR1 is SGHRS, CDR2 YFSETQ. V was trimmed by 4 bases and J by 0 bases, leaving 9 bases between them. In DNA, the CDR3 is TGCGCCAGCAGCCCACAGGGTAGCACAGATACGCAGTATTTT. This codes for CASSPQGSTDTQYF.

This clonotype has only a few counts. The rearrangement uses TRBV6-5 and TRBJ2-1, with 8 bases aligning to TRBD2. This CDR3 spans 17 amino acids. In germline, CDR1 is MNHEY, CDR2 SVGAGI. V gave up 5 bases and J gave up 4 bases; unmatched junction bases: 13. The CDR3 bases are TGTGCCAGCAGTCCCGACCGAACGGGACTAGGTTACAATGAGCAGTTCTTC. Translated: CASSPDRTGLGYNEQFF.

This clonotype was counted between two and nine times. The V gene is TRBV6-6, the J gene TRBJ2-6; D gene uncertain. The CDR3 consists of 16 residues. V was trimmed by 0 bases and J by 0 bases, leaving 6 bases between them. Germline lookup yields CDR1 MNHNY and CDR2 SVGAGI (reference sequence). In DNA form, the CDR3 reads TGTGCCAGCAGTTACTCGTTAGGCTCTGGGGCCAACGTCCTGACTTTC. Translation gives CASSYSLGSGANVLTF.

V gene TRBV11-2 combines with J gene TRBJ2-3; 8 nucleotides align to TRBD2. With 6 bases clipped from V and 4 bases from J, the junction kept 9 bases outside the gene matches. This CDR3 is 15 amino acids long. Per germline, CDR1 SGHAT and CDR2 FQNNGV. The CDR3 sequence: CASREISGAADTQYF. The CDR3 nucleotides read TGTGCCAGCAGGGAAATTAGCGGGGCCGCAGATACGCAGTATTTT.

This clonotype turned up a few times. The V call is TRBV7-9, the J call TRBJ2-3, with TRBD1 matching 7 bases. CDR1 and CDR2 from the germline V gene are SEHNR and FQNEAQ (reference sequence). This CDR3 has 14 amino acids. V lost 4 bases to trimming and J lost 4 bases; unmatched junction nucleotides: 5. The DNA for the CDR3 is TGTGCCAGCAGCTCGACAGGGCCCCCAGATACGCAGTATTTT. Its translation is CASSSTGPPDTQYF.

This sequence joins TRBV2 and TRBJ2-2; 8 nucleotides line up with TRBD1. Germline trimming cut 1 base from V and 8 bases from J; bases unmatched to any gene: 6. From germline, CDR1 is SNHLY and CDR2 FYNNEI. The CDR3 totals 15 residues. This CDR3 is CASSEGSQGAGELFF. The CDR3 DNA is TGTGCCAGCAGTGAAGGCTCTCAGGGGGCTGGGGAGCTGTTTTTT.

This clonotype was observed many times. This chain uses TRBV2 with TRBJ2-1; no firm D call. V was shortened by 6 bases and J by 4 bases, with 10 bases between the two germline ends. Germline V gene lookup returns CDR1 SNHLY and CDR2 FYNNEI. This CDR3 comprises 13 residues. CDR3 sequence: CASRPDGYNEQFF. The CDR3 DNA follows: TGTGCCAGCAGGCCAGACGGATACAATGAGCAGTTCTTC.

This clonotype was observed a handful of times. This rearrangement joins TRBV9 to TRBJ2-7; D not resolved. The V end lost 0 bases, the J end lost 4 bases, and 11 bases lay between the germline ends. Germline V lookup: CDR1 SGDLS, CDR2 YYNGEE. The length of the CDR3 is 14 residues. The CDR3 DNA reads TGTGCCAGCAGCGTAGGCGGCAGCCCTTACGAGCAGTACTTC. This codes for CASSVGGSPYEQYF.

At least ten counts were recorded for this clonotype. V usage is TRBV3-1 and J usage is TRBJ2-7; D is undetermined. V lost 8 bases to trimming and J lost 7 bases, with 15 bases between them. Germline CDR1 LGHDT, CDR2 YNNKEL (reference sequence). The CDR3 covers 12 residues. For the CDR3, the DNA is TGTGCCAGCGGCGTAAGTGGGGTGGAGCAGTACTTC. Protein sequence: CASGVSGVEQYF.

This clonotype has at least ten counts. The chain employs TRBV29-1 and TRBJ2-1; no definite D call. In germline, CDR1 is SQVTM, CDR2 ANQGSEA. V lost 1 base, J lost 1 base, and 5 bases lay in between. The CDR3 has 13 amino acids. This chain's CDR3 is CSVEAGSYNEQFF. In DNA form, the CDR3 reads TGCAGCGTTGAAGCGGGTTCCTACAATGAGCAGTTCTTC.

This clonotype has ten or more counts. The V gene is TRBV10-3, the J gene TRBJ1-1; D gene uncertain. The germline V gene encodes CDR1 ENHRY and CDR2 SYGVKD. Trimming left V 10 bases short and J 0 bases short, with 9 bases between. The CDR3 has 12 amino acids. CDR3 DNA: TGTGCCACTGCTTCGCTGAACACTGAAGCTTTCTTT. This encodes CATASLNTEAFF.

The table lists this clonotype with many counts. The V gene is TRBV12-3 or TRBV12-4, the J gene TRBJ1-5; D is ambiguous. The CDR3 is made up of 13 amino acids. V was shortened by 3 bases and J by 7 bases, with 10 bases between the two germline ends. The CDR3, as DNA: TGTGCCAGCAGTTTCCGCCAGGTACAGCCCCAGCATTTT. Translated: CASSFRQVQPQHF.

The chain uses TRBV12-3 or TRBV12-4 and TRBJ2-7; unclear D gene. The V end was cut by 3 bases, the J end by 0 bases, with 9 bases between. This CDR3 has 14 residues. CDR3 sequence reads: CASSLRRSSYEQYF. DNA of the CDR3: TGTGCCAGCAGTTTGCGACGGAGCTCCTACGAGCAGTACTTC.